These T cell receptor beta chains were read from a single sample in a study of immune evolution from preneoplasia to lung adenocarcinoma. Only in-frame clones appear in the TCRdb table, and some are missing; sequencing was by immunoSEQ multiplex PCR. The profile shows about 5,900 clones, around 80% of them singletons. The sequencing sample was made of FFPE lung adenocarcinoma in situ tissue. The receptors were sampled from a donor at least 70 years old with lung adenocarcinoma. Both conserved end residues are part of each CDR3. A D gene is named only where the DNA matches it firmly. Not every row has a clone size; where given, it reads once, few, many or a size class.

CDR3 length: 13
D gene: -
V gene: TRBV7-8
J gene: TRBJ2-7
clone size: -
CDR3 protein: CASSPSQAYEQYF
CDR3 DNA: TGTGCCAGCAGCCCGTCGCAGGCCTACGAGCAGTACTTC

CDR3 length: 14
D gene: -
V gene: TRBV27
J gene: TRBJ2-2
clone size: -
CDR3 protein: CASTEAGNTGELFF
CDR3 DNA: TGTGCCAGCACCGAGGCGGGAAACACCGGGGAGCTGTTTTTT

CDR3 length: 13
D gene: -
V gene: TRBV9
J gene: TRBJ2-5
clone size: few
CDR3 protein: CASSVGQQETQYF
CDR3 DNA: TGTGCCAGCAGCGTAGGACAGCAAGAGACCCAGTACTTC

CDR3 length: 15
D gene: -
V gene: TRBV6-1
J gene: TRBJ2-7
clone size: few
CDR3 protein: CATTEGGVGGYEQYF
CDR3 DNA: TGTGCCACCACAGAGGGGGGAGTGGGGGGCTACGAGCAGTACTTC

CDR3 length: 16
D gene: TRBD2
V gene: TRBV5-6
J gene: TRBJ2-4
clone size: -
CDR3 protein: CASSVSGTSLGNIQYF
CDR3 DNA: TGTGCCAGCAGCGTGAGCGGGACTAGCTTAGGGAACATTCAGTACTTC

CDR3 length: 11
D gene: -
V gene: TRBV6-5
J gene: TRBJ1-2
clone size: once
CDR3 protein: CASSYGGGYTF
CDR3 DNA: TGTGCCAGCAGTTATGGAGGTGGCTACACCTTC

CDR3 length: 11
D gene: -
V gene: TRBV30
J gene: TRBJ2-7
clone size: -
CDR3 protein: CAWSVAYEQYF
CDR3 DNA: TGTGCCTGGAGTGTAGCCTACGAGCAGTACTTC

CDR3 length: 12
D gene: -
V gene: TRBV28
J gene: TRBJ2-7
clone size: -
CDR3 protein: CASSLGAYEQYF
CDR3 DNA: TGTGCCAGCAGCCTCGGGGCCTACGAGCAGTACTTC

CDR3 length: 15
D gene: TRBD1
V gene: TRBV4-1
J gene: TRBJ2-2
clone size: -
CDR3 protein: CASSRGQGIPGELFF
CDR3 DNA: TGCGCCAGCAGTCGGGGACAGGGAATTCCCGGGGAGCTGTTTTTT

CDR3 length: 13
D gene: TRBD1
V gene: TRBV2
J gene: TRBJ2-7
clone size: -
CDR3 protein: CASRHQGAGEQYF
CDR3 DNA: TGTGCCAGCAGGCATCAGGGGGCGGGCGAGCAGTACTTC

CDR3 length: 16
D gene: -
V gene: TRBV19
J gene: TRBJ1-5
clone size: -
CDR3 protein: CASSPLQGNSNQPQHF
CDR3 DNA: TGTGCCAGTAGCCCACTCCAGGGTAACAGCAATCAGCCCCAGCATTTT

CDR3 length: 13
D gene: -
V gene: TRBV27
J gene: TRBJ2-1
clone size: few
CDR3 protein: CASSPPGGAGQFF
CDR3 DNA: TGTGCCAGCAGCCCCCCCGGGGGAGCGGGGCAGTTCTTC

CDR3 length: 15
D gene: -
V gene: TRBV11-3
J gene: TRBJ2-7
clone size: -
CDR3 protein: CASSLEQGLPYEQYF
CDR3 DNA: TGTGCCAGCAGCTTAGAACAGGGACTCCCCTACGAGCAGTACTTC

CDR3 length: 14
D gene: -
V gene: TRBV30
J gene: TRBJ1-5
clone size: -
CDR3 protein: CAWSVRGPNQPQHF
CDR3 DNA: TGTGCCTGGAGTGTCCGGGGGCCCAATCAGCCCCAGCATTTT

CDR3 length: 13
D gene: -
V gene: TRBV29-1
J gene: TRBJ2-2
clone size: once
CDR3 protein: CSVVGRETGELFF
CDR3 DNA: TGCAGCGTTGTTGGCAGGGAGACCGGGGAGCTGTTTTTT

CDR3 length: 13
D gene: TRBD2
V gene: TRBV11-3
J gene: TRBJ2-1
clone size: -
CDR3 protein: CASSRIAGAEQFF
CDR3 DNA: TGTGCCAGCAGCCGGATAGCGGGAGCTGAGCAGTTCTTC

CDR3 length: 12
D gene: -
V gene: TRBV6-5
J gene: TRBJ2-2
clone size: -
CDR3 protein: CASRTGTGELFF
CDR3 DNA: TGTGCCAGCAGGACAGGCACCGGGGAGCTGTTTTTT

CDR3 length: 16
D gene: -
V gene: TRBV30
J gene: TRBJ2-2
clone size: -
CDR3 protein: CAWTKSETRFTGELFF
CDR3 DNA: TGTGCCTGGACCAAGTCGGAGACTAGATTCACCGGGGAGCTGTTTTTT

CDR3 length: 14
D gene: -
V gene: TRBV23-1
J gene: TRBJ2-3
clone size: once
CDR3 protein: CASRRGLLTDTQYF
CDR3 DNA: TGCGCCAGCAGGAGGGGACTGCTCACAGATACGCAGTATTTT

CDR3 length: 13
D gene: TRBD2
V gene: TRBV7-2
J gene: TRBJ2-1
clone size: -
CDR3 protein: CASSSGLAGGQFF
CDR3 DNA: TGTGCCAGCAGCTCGGGACTAGCGGGAGGTCAGTTCTTC

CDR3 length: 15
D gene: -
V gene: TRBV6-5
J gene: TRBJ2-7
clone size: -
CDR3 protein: CASSYSGGDSYEQYF
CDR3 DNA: TGTGCCAGCAGTTACTCGGGGGGAGACTCCTACGAGCAGTACTTC

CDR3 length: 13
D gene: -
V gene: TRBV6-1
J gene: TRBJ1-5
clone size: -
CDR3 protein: CASRRGGNQPQHF
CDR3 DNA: TGTGCCAGCCGCCGAGGGGGCAATCAGCCCCAGCATTTT

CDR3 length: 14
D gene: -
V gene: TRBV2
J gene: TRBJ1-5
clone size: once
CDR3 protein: CASSGQGMGQPQHF
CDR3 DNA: TGTGCCAGCAGTGGGCAGGGAATGGGTCAGCCCCAGCATTTT